This record looks at one TCR beta chain sequence and its context. The antigen remains unidentified. Germline CDR1 GTSNPN, CDR2 SVGIG (reference sequence). J gave up 5 bases and V 0 bases, and 7 bases lay outside the gene matches. The CDR3 sequence is 16 residues long. The data belong to a study of cytomegalovirus exposure and HLA in healthy donors. Notes on the study in general: An analysis that came later showed most CMV-associated TCR beta chains appearing HLA-restricted. In an earlier analysis, about 87% or about 30%: the productive usage of most TCR beta V segments.

The PCR had 60 Vbeta and 13 Jbeta primers. Assay used: immunoSEQ multiplex PCR; TCRdb lists only in-frame clones, some missing. The sample holds tens of thousands of clones, around 78% seen once. The sequenced sample was PBMCs. The V and J genes are TRBV30 and TRBJ2-1; 10 bases match TRBD2. The source is a male donor in good health and CMV-seropositive. CDR3 loop: CAWSVSGGAGDNEQFF. The CDR3 bases are TGTGCCTGGAGTGTGAGCGGGGGGGCCGGGGACAATGAGCAGTTCTTC.